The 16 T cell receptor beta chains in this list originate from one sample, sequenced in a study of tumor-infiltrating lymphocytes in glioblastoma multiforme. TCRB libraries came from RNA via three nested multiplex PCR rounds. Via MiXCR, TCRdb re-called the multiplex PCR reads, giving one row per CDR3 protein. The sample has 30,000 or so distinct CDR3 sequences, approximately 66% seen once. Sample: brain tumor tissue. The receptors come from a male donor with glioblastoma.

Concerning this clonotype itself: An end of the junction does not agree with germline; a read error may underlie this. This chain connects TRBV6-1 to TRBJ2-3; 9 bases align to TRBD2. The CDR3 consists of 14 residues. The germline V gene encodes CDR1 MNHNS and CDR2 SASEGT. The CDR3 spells CASTTSGNTDRQYF. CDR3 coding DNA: TGTGCCAGTACGACTAGCGGTAACACAGATAGGCAGTATTTT.

The CDR3, as DNA: TGTGCCAGCCGCTACCTACGGAGCTACGAGCAGTACTTC. The encoded protein is CASRYLRSYEQYF. This chain links TRBV6-5 with TRBJ2-7; D unresolved. CDR3 size: 13 residues. With 8 bases removed from V and 3 bases from J, the gap between germline ends came to 14 bases. Germline V CDR1 and CDR2: MNHEY, SVGAGI.

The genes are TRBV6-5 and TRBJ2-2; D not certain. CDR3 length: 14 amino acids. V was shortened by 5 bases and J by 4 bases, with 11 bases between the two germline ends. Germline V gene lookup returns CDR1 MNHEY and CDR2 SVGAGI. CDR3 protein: CASSPWVSTGELFF. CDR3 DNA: TGTGCCAGCAGTCCCTGGGTATCCACCGGGGAGCTGTTTTTT.

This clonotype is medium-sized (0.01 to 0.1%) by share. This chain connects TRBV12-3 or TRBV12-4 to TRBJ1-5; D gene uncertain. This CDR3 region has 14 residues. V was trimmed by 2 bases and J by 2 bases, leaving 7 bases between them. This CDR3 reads CASSLLGGNQPQHF. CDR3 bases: TGTGCCAGCAGTTTACTTGGGGGCAATCAGCCCCAGCATTTT.

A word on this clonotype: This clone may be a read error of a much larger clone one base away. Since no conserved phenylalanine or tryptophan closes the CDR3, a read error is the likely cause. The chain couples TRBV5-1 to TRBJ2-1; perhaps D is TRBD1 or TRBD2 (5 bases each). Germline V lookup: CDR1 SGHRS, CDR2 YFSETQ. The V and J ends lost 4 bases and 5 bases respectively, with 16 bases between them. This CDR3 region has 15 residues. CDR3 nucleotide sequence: TGCGCCAGCAGCCGAGACGGGACCCGGGACAATGAGCAGTTCTCC. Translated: CASSRDGTRDNEQFS.

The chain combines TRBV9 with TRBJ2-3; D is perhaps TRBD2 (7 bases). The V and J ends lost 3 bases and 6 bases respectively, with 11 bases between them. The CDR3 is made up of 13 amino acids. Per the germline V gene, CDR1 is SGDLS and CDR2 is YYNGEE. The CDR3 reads CASSEGGMDTQYF. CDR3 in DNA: TGTGCCAGCAGCGAGGGGGGGATGGATACGCAGTATTTT.

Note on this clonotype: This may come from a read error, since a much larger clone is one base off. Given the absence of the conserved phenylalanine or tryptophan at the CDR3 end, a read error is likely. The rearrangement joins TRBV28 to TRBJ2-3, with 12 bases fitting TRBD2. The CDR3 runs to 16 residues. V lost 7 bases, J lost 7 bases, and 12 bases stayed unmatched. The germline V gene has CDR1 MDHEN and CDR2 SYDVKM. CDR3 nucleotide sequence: TGTGCCAGCATTCGAACCGGACTAGCGGGATGGTATACGCAGTATTCT. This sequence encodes CASIRTGLAGWYTQYS.

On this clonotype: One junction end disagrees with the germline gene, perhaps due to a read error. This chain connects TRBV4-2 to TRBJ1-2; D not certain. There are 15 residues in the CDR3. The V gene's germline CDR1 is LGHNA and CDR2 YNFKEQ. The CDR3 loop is CVSNQEAQTGYGYTF. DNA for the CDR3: TGTGTCAGCAACCAAGAGGCTCAAACGGGCTATGGCTACACCTTC.

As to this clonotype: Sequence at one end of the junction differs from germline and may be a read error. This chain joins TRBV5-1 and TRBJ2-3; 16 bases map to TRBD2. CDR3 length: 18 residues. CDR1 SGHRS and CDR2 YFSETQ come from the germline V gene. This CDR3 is CGSSKGLAGGQVSDTQYF. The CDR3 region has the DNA TGCGGCAGCAGCAAGGGACTAGCGGGAGGGCAGGTCTCAGATACGCAGTATTTT.

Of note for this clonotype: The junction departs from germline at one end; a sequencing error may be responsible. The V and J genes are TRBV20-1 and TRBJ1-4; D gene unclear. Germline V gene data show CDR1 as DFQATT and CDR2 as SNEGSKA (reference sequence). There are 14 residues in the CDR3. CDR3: CNAREDRATKKLFF. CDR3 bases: TGCAATGCTAGAGAGGACCGGGCAACTAAAAAACTGTTTTTT.

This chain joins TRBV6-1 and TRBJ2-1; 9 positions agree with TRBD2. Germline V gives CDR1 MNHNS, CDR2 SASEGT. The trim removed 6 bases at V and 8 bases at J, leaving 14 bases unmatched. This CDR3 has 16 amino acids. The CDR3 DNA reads TGTGCCAGCAGAGCTAGCGGGACCCCCCTTCCAGATGAGCAGTTCTTC. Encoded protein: CASRASGTPLPDEQFF.

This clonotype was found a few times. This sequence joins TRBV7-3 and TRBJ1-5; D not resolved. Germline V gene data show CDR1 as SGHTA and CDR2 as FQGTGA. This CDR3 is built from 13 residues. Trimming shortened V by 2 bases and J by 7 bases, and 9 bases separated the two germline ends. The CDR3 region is CASSLGVGQPQHF. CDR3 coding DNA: TGTGCCAGCAGCTTAGGCGTCGGGCAGCCCCAGCATTTT. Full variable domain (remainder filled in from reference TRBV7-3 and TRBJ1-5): GAGVSQTPSNKVTEKGKYVELRCDPISGHTALYWYRQSLGQGPEFLIYFQGTGAADDSGLPNDRFFAVRPEGSVSTLKIQRTERGDSAVYLCASSLGVGQPQHFGDGTRLSIL.

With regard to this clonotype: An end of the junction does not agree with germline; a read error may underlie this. For the CDR3, the DNA is TGTGCCAGCAGCCCGCAACAGGAAACCTCTGGGGCTAACGTCATGACTTTC. Translating gives CASSPQQETSGANVMTF. This chain connects TRBV14 to TRBJ2-6, with D tentatively TRBD1 (5 bases). The CDR3 totals 17 residues. Germline-derived CDR1 and CDR2 are SGHDN and FVKESK. Based on the CDR3 plus reference TRBV14 and TRBJ2-6, the full variable domain is EAGVTQFPSHSVIEKGQTVTLRCDPISGHDNLYWYRRVMGKEIKFLLHFVKESKQDESGMPNNRFLAERTGGTYSTLKVQPAELEDSGVYFCASSPQQETSGANVMTFGAGSRLTVL.

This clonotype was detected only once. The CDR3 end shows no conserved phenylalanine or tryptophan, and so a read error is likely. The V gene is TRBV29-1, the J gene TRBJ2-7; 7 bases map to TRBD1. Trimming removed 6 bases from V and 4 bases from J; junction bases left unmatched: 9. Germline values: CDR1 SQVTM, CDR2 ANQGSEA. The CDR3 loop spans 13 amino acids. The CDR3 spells CSVASRGQYEQYL. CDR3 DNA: TGCAGCGTCGCAAGTAGGGGGCAGTACGAGCAGTACCTC.

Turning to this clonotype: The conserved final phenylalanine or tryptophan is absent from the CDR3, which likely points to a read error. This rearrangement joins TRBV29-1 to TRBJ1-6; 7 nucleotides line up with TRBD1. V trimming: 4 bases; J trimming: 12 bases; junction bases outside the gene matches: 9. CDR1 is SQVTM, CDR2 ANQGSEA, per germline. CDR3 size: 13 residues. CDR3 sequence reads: CSVARDRELPLHL. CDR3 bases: TGCAGCGTTGCCAGGGACAGAGAATTACCCCTCCACCTA.

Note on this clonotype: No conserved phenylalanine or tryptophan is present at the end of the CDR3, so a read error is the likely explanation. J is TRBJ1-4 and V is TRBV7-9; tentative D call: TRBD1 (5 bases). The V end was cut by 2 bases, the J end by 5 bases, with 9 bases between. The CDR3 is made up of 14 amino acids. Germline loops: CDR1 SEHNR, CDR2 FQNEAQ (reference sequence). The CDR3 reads CASSLRRQNEKLFL. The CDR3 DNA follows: TGTGCCAGCAGCTTACGGCGACAGAATGAAAAACTGTTTCTT.